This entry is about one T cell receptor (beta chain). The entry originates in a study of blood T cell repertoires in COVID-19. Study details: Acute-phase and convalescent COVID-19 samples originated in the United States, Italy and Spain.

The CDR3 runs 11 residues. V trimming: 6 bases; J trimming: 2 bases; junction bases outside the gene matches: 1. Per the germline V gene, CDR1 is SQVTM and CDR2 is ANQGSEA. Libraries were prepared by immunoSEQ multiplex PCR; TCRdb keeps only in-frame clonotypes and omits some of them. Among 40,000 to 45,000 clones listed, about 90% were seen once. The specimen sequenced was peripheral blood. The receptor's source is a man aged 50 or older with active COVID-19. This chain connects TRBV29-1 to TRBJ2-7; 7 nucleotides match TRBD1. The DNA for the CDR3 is TGCAGCGTCGGGACAGCCTACGAGCAGTACTTC. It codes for CSVGTAYEQYF.